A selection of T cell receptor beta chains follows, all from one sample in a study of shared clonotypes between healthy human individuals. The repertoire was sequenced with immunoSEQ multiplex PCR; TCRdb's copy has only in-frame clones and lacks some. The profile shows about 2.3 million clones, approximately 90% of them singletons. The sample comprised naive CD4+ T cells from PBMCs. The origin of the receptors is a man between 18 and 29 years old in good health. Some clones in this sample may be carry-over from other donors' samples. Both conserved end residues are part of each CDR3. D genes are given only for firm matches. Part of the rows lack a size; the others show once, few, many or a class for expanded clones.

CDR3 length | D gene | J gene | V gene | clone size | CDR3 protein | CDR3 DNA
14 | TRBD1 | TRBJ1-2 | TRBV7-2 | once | CASSQGGQVVGYTF | TGTGCCAGCAGTCAGGGGGGGCAGGTTGTAGGCTACACCTTC
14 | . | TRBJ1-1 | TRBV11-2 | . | CASSSDSRITEAFF | TGTGCCAGCAGCTCAGACTCACGGATCACTGAAGCTTTCTTT
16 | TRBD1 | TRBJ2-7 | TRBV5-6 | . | CASSSLRGQTGKEQYF | TGTGCCAGCAGCTCACTGAGGGGGCAGACCGGGAAAGAGCAGTACTTC
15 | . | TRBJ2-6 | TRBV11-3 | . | CASSLDRGGANVLTF | TGTGCCAGCAGCTTAGACCGGGGTGGGGCCAACGTCCTGACTTTC
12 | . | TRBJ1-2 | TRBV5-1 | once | CASSTESYGYTF | TGCGCCAGCAGCACGGAGTCCTATGGCTACACCTTC
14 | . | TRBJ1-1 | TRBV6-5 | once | CASSSSGLGTEAFF | TGTGCCAGCAGTTCTTCAGGGTTGGGTACTGAAGCTTTCTTT
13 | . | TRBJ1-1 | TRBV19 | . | CASSIRGGTEAFF | TGTGCCAGTAGTATTAGGGGAGGCACTGAAGCTTTCTTT
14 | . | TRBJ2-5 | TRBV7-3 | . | CASSLKLREETQYF | TGTGCCAGCAGCTTAAAGCTAAGGGAAGAGACCCAGTACTTC
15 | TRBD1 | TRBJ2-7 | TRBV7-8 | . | CASSLVWGQPYEQYF | TGTGCCAGCAGCTTAGTGTGGGGACAGCCCTACGAGCAGTACTTC
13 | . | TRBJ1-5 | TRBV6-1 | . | CASTVGGGPPQHF | TGTGCCAGCACCGTTGGGGGGGGGCCGCCCCAGCATTTT
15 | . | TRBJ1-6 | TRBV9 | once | CASSKGDNYNSPLHF | TGTGCCAGCAGCAAAGGGGACAACTATAATTCACCCCTCCACTTT
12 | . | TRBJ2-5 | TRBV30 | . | CAWRKGRETQYF | TGTGCCTGGAGAAAGGGGCGTGAGACCCAGTACTTC
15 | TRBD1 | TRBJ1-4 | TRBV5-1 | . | CASSPPGQLNEKLFF | TGCGCCAGCAGCCCCCCGGGACAGCTTAATGAAAAACTGTTTTTT
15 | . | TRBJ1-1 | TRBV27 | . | CASSGSRQGYTEAFF | TGTGCCAGCAGTGGGTCAAGACAAGGGTACACTGAAGCTTTCTTT
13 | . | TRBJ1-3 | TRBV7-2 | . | CASSLVSGNTIYF | TGTGCCAGCAGCTTAGTTTCTGGAAACACCATATATTTT
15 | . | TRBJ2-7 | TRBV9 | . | CASSPRRDPTYEQYF | TGTGCCAGCAGTCCAAGGAGGGACCCCACCTACGAGCAGTACTTC
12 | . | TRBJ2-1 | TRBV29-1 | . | CSAATGYNEQFF | TGCAGCGCCGCGACTGGATACAATGAGCAGTTCTTC
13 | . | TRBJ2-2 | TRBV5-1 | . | CASSRGNTGELFF | TGCGCCAGCAGCCGGGGAAACACCGGGGAGCTGTTTTTT
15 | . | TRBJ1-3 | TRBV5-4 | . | CASSLGGAAGNTIYF | TGTGCCAGCAGCTTGGGGGGGGCGGCTGGAAACACCATATATTTT
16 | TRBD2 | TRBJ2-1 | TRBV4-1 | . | CASSQLGLAGGSEQFF | TGCGCCAGCAGCCAACTGGGACTAGCGGGAGGAAGTGAGCAGTTCTTC
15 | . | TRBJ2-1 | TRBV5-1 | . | CASSLGVSSYNEQFF | TGCGCCAGCAGCTTGGGGGTTAGCTCCTACAATGAGCAGTTCTTC
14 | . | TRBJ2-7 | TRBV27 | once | CASSLAPSTDGQYF | TGTGCCAGCAGTTTAGCCCCCTCTACGGACGGGCAGTACTTC
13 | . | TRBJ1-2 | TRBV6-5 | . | CASSFRQVNGYTF | TGTGCCAGCAGCTTCAGACAAGTTAATGGCTACACCTTC
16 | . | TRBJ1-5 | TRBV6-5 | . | CASSYSPGPETQPQHF | TGTGCCAGCAGTTACTCGCCAGGGCCCGAAACTCAGCCCCAGCATTTT
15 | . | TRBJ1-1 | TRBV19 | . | CASSMAGNLNTEAFF | TGTGCCAGTAGTATGGCCGGGAATTTGAACACTGAAGCTTTCTTT
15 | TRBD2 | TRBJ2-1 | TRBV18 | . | CASSLISGPPPKQFF | TGTGCCAGCTCACTTATTAGCGGGCCCCCACCCAAGCAGTTCTTC
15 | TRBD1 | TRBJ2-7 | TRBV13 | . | CASSWVGQEIYEQYF | TGTGCCAGCAGCTGGGTTGGACAGGAGATCTACGAGCAGTACTTC
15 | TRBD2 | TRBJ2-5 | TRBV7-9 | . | CASSTGAGVRETQYF | TGTGCCAGCAGCACTGGAGCGGGAGTTCGAGAGACCCAGTACTTC
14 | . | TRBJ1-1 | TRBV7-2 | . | CASSLVRKNTEAFF | TGTGCCAGCAGCTTAGTTCGGAAGAACACTGAAGCTTTCTTT
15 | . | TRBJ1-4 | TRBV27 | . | CASKQDPATNEKLFF | TGTGCCAGTAAACAGGACCCTGCAACTAATGAAAAACTGTTTTTT
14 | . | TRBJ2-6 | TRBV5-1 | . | CASSSGSGANVLTF | TGCGCCAGCAGCTCGGGATCTGGGGCCAACGTCCTGACTTTC
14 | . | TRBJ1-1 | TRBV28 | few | CASRLRRMNTEAFF | TGTGCCAGCAGACTGAGACGGATGAACACTGAAGCTTTCTTT
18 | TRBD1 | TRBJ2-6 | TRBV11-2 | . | CASRLPGQGFSGANVLTF | TGTGCCAGCCGACTACCGGGACAGGGTTTCTCTGGGGCCAACGTCCTGACTTTC
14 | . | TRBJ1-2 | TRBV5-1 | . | CASSLDQGFSGYTF | TGCGCCAGCAGCTTGGATCAGGGATTCTCTGGCTACACCTTC
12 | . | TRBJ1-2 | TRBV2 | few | CASSASNYGYTF | TGTGCCAGCAGTGCCAGTAACTATGGCTACACCTTC
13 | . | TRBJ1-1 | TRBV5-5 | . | CASSITENTEAFF | TGTGCCAGCAGCATTACAGAGAACACTGAAGCTTTCTTT
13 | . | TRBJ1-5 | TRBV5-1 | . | CASSSEVGQPQHF | TGCGCCAGCAGCTCGGAGGTAGGTCAGCCCCAGCATTTT
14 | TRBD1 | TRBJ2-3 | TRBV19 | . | CASRRDRVTDTQYF | TGTGCCAGTAGGAGGGACAGGGTCACAGATACGCAGTATTTT
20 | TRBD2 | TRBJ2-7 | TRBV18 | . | CASSSRGGDRLAASSYEQYF | TGTGCCAGCTCCTCACGGGGAGGGGACCGTCTAGCGGCAAGCTCCTACGAGCAGTACTTC
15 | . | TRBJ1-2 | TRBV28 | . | CATSYGGEGNYGYTF | TGTGCCACCTCTTACGGCGGAGAGGGCAACTATGGCTACACCTTC
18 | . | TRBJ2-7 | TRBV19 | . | CASSTRRPSGPTPYEQYF | TGTGCCAGTAGTACACGGAGACCCTCGGGACCCACCCCTTACGAGCAGTACTTC
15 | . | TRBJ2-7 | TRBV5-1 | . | CASSYTVGGGYEQYF | TGCGCCAGCAGCTATACGGTCGGGGGCGGCTACGAGCAGTACTTC
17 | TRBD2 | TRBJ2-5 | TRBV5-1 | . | CASSPKGTSIPPETQYF | TGCGCCAGCAGCCCAAAAGGGACTAGCATCCCCCCAGAGACCCAGTACTTC
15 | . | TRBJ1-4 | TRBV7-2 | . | CASSLDSGRNEKLFF | TGTGCCAGCAGCTTAGACTCGGGGCGGAACGAAAAACTGTTTTTT
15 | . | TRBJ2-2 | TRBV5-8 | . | CASSLVVGFIGELFF | TGTGCCAGCAGCTTGGTTGTGGGGTTCATCGGGGAGCTGTTTTTT
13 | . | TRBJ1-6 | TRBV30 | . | CAWTSSYNSPLHF | TGTGCCTGGACCAGCTCCTATAATTCACCCCTCCACTTT
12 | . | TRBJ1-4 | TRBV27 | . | CASRRQDEKLFF | TGTGCCAGCCGGAGGCAGGATGAAAAACTGTTTTTT
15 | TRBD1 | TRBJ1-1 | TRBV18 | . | CASSPGQGGLVEAFF | TGTGCCAGCTCACCCGGACAGGGTGGGTTGGTTGAAGCTTTCTTT
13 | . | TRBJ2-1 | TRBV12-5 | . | CASRGSSYNEQFF | TGTGCTAGTAGGGGAAGCTCCTACAATGAGCAGTTCTTC
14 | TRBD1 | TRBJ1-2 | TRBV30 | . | CAWSAGTGAYGYTF | TGTGCCTGGAGTGCCGGGACAGGGGCCTATGGCTACACCTTC
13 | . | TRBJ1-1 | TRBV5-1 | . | CASSAHVGLEAFF | TGCGCCAGCAGCGCCCACGTTGGTCTTGAAGCTTTCTTT